This T cell receptor (beta chain) originates from a study of T cell responses to AZD1222 COVID-19 vaccine. Comment on this clone: Its matching antigen is unknown.

Whole-study results and caveats: After the peak T cell response, and only then, were repertoires sampled. In a largely white British group with more females than males, clonal diversity was possibly underestimated. The number of AZD1222 recipients seropositive at baseline was only five to seven.

Second doses that came at about 4 or about 12 weeks were put together. V was cut by 4 bases and J by 4 bases, with 16 bases left in between. CDR3 size: 15 residues. The germline gives CDR1 SGHTA, CDR2 FQGNSA. Data came from immunoSEQ multiplex PCR; TCRdb stores just in-frame clones and leaves some out. The sample includes some 130,000 clones, 90% to 95% of them seen just once. This sequence joins TRBV7-2 and TRBJ1-2, with D tentatively TRBD1 (5 bases). This TCR was sampled from an adult who received the AZD1222 COVID-19 vaccine. Sequences were derived from peripheral blood, sampled 28 days after the second AZD1222 dose. The CDR3 reads CASSYGAPLSYGYTF. The CDR3 nucleotides read TGTGCCAGCAGCTATGGGGCGCCGCTCTCCTATGGCTACACCTTC. The full variable domain, rest sourced from reference TRBV7-2 and TRBJ1-2, is GAGVSQSPSNKVTEKGKDVELRCDPISGHTALYWYRQSLGQGLEFLIYFQGNSAPDKSGLPSDRFSAERTGGSVSTLTIQRTQQEDSAVYLCASSYGAPLSYGYTFGSGTRLTVV.